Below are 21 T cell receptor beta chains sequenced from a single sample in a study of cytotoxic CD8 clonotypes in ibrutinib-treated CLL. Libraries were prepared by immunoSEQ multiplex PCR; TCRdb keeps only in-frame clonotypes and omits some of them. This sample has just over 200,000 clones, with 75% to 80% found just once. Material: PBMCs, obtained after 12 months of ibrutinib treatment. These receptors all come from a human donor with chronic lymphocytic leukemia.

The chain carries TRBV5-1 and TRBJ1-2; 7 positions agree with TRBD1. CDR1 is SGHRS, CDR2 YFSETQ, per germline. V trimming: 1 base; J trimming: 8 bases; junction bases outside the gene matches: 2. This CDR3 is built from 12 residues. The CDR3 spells CASSLSGQGYTF. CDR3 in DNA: TGCGCCAGCAGCTTGTCGGGACAGGGCTACACCTTC.

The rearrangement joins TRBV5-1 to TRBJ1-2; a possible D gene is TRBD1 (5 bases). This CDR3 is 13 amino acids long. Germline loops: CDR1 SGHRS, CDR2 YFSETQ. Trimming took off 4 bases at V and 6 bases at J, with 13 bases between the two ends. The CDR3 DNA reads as TGCGCCAGCAGCCGGCAGGGTTCTGATGGCTACACCTTC. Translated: CASSRQGSDGYTF. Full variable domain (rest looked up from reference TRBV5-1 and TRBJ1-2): KAGVTQTPRYLIKTRGQQVTLSCSPISGHRSVSWYQQTPGQGLQFLFEYFSETQRNKGNFPGRFSGRQFSNSRSEMNVSTLELGDSALYLCASSRQGSDGYTFGSGTRLTVV.

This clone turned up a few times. CDR3 DNA sequence: TGTGCCAGCAGCCCCTCCGGCCAACCCCTCCACTTT. Protein: CASSPSGQPLHF. The V gene is TRBV11-2, the J gene TRBJ1-6; D ambiguous. Trimming removed 5 bases from V and 12 bases from J, with 11 bases in between. The germline V gene encodes CDR1 SGHAT and CDR2 FQNNGV. CDR3 length: 12 amino acids.

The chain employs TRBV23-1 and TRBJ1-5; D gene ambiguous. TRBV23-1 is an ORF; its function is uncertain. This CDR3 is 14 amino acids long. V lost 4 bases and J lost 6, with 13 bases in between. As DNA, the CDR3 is TGCGCCAGCAGTCTGGACGGGGTAAGTCAGCCCCAGCATTTT. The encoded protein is CASSLDGVSQPQHF.

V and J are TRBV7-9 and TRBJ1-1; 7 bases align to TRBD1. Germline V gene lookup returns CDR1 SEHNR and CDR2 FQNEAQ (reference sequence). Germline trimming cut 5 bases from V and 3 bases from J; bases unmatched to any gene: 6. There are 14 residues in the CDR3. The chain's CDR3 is CASSQRQGDTEAFF. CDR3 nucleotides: TGTGCCAGCAGCCAGAGACAGGGTGACACTGAAGCTTTCTTT.

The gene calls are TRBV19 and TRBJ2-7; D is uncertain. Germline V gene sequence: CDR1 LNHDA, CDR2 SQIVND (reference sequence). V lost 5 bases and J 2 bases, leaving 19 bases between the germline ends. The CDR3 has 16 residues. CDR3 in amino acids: CASSPSVQTKAYEQYF. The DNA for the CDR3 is TGTGCCAGTAGTCCGTCGGTACAGACCAAGGCCTACGAGCAGTACTTC.

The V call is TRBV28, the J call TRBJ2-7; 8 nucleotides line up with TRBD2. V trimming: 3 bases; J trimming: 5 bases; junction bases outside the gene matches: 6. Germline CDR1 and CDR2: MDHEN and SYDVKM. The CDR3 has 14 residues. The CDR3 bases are TGTGCCAGCAGTTTGCGAGATAGCGGGGACGAGCAGTACTTC. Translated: CASSLRDSGDEQYF. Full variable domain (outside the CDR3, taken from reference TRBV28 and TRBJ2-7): DVKVTQSSRYLVKRTGEKVFLECVQDMDHENMFWYRQDPGLGLRLIYFSYDVKMKEKGDIPEGYSVSREKKERFSLILESASTNQTSMYLCASSLRDSGDEQYFGPGTRLTVT.

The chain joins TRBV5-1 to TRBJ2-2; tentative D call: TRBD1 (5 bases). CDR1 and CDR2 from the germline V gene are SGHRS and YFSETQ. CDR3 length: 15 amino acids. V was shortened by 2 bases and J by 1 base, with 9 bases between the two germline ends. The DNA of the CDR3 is TGCGCCAGCAGCTTAGGGGCTTTGAACACCGGGGAGCTGTTTTTT. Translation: CASSLGALNTGELFF.

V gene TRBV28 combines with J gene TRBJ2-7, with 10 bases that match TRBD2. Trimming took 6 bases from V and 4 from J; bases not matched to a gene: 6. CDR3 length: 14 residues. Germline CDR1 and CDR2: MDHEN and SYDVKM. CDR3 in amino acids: CASRWTSGLYEQYF. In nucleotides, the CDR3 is TGTGCCAGCAGGTGGACTAGCGGACTTTACGAGCAGTACTTC.

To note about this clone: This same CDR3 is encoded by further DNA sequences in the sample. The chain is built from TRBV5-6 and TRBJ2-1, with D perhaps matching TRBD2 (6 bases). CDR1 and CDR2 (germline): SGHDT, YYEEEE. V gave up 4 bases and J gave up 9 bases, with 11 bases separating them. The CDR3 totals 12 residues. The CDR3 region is CASSPLGGEQFF. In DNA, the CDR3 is TGTGCCAGCAGCCCCCTGGGGGGTGAGCAGTTCTTC.

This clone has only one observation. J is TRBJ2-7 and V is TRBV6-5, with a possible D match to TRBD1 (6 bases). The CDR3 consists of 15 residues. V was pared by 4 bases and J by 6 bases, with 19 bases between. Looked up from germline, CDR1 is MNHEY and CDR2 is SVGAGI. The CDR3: CASSFRQTGFGEQYF. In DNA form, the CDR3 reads TGTGCCAGCAGTTTCCGGCAAACAGGGTTTGGCGAGCAGTACTTC.

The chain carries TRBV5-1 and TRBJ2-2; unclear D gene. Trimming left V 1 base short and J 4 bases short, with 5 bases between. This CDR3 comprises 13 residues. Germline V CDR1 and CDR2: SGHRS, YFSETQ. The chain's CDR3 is CASSLNPTGELFF. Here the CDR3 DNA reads TGCGCCAGCAGCTTGAACCCCACCGGGGAGCTGTTTTTT.

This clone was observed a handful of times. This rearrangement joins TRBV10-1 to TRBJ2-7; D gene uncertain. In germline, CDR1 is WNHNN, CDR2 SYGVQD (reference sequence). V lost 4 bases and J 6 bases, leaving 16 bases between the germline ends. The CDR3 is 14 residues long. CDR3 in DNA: TGCGCCAGCAGTGCGGGTGTAGGTCGAGGCGAGCAGTACTTC. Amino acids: CASSAGVGRGEQYF.

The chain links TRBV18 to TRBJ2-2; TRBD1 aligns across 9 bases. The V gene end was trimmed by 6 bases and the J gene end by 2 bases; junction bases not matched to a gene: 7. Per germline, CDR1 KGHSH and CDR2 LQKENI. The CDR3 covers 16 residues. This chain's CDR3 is CASSRGQGTNTGELFF. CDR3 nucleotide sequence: TGTGCCAGCTCCCGAGGACAGGGGACAAACACCGGGGAGCTGTTTTTT.

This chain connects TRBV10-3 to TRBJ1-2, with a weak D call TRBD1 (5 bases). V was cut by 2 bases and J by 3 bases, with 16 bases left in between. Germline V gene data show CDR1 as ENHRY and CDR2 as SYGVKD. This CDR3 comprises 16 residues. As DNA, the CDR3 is TGTGCCATCAGTGAGCCATCGACAGCACAGGACTATGGCTACACCTTC. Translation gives CAISEPSTAQDYGYTF.

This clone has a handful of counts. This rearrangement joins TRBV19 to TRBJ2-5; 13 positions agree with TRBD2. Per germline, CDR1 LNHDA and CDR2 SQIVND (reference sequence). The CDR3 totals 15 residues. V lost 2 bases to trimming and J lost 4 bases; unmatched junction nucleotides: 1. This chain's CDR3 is CASSIWTSGRETQYF. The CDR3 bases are TGTGCCAGTAGTATATGGACTAGCGGGAGAGAGACCCAGTACTTC.

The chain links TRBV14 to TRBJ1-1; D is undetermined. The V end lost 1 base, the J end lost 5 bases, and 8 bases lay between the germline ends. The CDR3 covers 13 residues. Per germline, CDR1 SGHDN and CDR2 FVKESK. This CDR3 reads CASSQVGWTEAFF. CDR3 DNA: TGTGCCAGCAGCCAAGTCGGGTGGACTGAAGCTTTCTTT.

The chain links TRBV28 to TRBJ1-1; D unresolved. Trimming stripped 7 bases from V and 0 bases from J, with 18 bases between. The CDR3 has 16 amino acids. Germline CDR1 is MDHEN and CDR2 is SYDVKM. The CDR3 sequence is CASTPSGAQMNTEAFF. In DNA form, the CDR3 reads TGTGCCAGCACTCCCTCGGGTGCTCAAATGAACACTGAAGCTTTCTTT.

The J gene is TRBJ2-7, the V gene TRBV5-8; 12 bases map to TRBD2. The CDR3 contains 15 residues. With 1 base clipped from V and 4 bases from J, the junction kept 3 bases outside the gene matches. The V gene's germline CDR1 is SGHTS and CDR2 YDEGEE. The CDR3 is CASSLTSGGFYEQYF. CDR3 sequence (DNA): TGTGCCAGCAGCTTGACTAGCGGGGGGTTTTACGAGCAGTACTTC.

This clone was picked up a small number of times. CDR3 sequence reads: CASSTRTGGGSPLHF. CDR3 nucleotides: TGTGCCAGCAGTACCAGGACAGGAGGAGGTTCACCCCTCCACTTT. The rearrangement links TRBV7-8 to TRBJ1-6, with 7 bases fitting TRBD1. The CDR3 length is 15 residues. Losses at the gene ends were 6 bases for V and 9 bases for J; bases not matched to a gene: 11. Germline V lookup: CDR1 SGHVS, CDR2 FQNEAQ. Combining the CDR3 with reference TRBV7-8 and TRBJ1-6 gives the whole variable domain GAGVSQSPRYKVAKRGQDVALRCDPISGHVSLFWYQQALGQGPEFLTYFQNEAQLDKSGLPSDRFFAERPEGSVSTLKIQRTQQEDSAVYLCASSTRTGGGSPLHFGNGTRLTVT.

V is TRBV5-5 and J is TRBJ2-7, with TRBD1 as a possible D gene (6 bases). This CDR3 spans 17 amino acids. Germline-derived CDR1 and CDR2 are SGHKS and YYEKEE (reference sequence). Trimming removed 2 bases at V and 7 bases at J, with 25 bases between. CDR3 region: CASSLILGQSVWGEQYF. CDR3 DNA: TGTGCCAGCAGCTTAATCCTAGGACAGAGTGTTTGGGGAGAGCAGTACTTC.